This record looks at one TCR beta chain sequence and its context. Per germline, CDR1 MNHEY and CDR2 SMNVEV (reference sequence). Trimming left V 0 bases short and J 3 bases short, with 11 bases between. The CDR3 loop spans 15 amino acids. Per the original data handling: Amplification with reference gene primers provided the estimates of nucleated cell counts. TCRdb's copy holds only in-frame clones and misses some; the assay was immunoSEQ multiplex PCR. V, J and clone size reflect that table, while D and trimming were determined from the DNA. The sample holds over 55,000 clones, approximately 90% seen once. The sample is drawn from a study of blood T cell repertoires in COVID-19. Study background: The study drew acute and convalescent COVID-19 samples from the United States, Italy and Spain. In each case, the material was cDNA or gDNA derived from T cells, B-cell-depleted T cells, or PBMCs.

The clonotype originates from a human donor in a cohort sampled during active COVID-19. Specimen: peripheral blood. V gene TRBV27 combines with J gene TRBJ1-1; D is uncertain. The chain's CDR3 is CASSLSEGMDTEAFF. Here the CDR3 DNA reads TGTGCCAGCAGTTTATCGGAGGGAATGGACACTGAAGCTTTCTTT.